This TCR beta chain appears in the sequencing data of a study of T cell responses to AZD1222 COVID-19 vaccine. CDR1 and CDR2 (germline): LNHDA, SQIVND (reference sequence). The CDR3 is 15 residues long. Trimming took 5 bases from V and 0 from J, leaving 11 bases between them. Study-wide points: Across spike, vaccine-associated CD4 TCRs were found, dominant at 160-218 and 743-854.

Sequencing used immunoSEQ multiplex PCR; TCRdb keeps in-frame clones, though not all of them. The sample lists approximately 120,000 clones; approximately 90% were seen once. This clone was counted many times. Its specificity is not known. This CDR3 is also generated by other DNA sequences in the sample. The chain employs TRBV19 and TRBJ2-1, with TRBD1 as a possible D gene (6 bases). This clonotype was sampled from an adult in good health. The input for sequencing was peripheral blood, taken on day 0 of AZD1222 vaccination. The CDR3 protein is CASSPDRSSYNEQFF. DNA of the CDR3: TGTGCCAGTAGTCCCGACAGGAGCTCCTACAATGAGCAGTTCTTC. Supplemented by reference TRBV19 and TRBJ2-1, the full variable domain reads DGGITQSPKYLFRKEGQNVTLSCEQNLNHDAMYWYRQDPGQGLRLIYYSQIVNDFQKGDIAEGYSVSREKKESFPLTVTSAQKNPTAFYLCASSPDRSSYNEQFFGPGTRLTVL.